This TCR beta chain emerged from a study of blood T cell repertoires in COVID-19. Authors' methods: Estimation of nucleated cell counts relied on the amplification of reference gene primers. Repertoires were generated with immunoSEQ multiplex PCR, while TCRdb's copy carries only in-frame clones and drops some. V, J and clone size were drawn from that table, and D and trimming were deduced from the DNA. The sample includes 110,000 or so clones, approximately 88% of them seen just once. Germline CDR1 and CDR2: SGDLS and YYNGEE. There are 15 residues in the CDR3. V was clipped by 5 bases and J by 10 bases; unmatched bases: 11.

The sequence was obtained from a human donor in a cohort sampled during active COVID-19. V usage is TRBV9 and J usage is TRBJ2-1; 11 positions match TRBD2. The sample consisted of peripheral blood. The CDR3 DNA is TGTGCCAGCAGTTACACTAGCGGGAGATCAGGGGAGCAGTTCTTC. Translating gives CASSYTSGRSGEQFF.